This T cell receptor beta chain was sequenced during a study of Graves' ophthalmopathy and Graves' hyperthyroidism. Study details: Ahead of any treatment, peripheral blood was obtained at the initial diagnosis. Findings and caveats of the study: Blood also contained most of the expanded thyroid clonotypes above 0.001 frequency. A model built from 13 signatures distinguished ophthalmopathy from stable hyperthyroidism with 87.88% sensitivity and approximately 80% specificity.

More than 7.5 ml of fresh blood yielded the PBMCs by density gradient. The CDR3 extends over 15 amino acids. Trimming cost V 0 bases and J 6 bases, with 11 bases left between them. Germline V gene lookup returns CDR1 ENHRY and CDR2 SYGVKD. Amplified TCR beta CDR3 regions were obtained using RNA transcripts as template. In the first round, RT-PCR was carried out with HTBI primers, and a multiplex PCR formed the second round. TCRdb ran MiXCR on the multiplex PCR reads and lists one entry per CDR3 protein. The table shows some 370,000 distinct CDR3 sequences, with approximately 18% occurring only once. This clonotype was detected ten times or more. Its antigen is as yet unknown.

The sequence derives from an adult woman with stable Graves' hyperthyroidism. The chain carries TRBV10-3 and TRBJ2-2; D perhaps matches TRBD2 (5 bases). Source material: peripheral blood. In nucleotides, the CDR3 is TGTGCCATCAGTGAGTCCACGGGGTTAGCCGGGGAGCTGTTTTTT. Translation: CAISESTGLAGELFF.